This T cell receptor beta chain was identified in a study of blood T cells in healthy people across ages. This CDR3 comprises 12 residues. Germline CDR1 is DFQATT and CDR2 is SNEGSKA (reference sequence). V shed 3 bases and J shed 6 bases, with 6 bases lying between them. Details on this clonotype: What it binds is not known.

It was with a sample-barcoded 5' primer and a J-beta primer mix that a second PCR of roughly 7 to 12 cycles was run. TCRdb re-analysed the 5' RACE reads in MiXCR, keeping a single row per CDR3 protein. The top ten hold 3% to 4% of the sample, which has hundreds of thousands of distinct CDR3 sequences, around a fifth seen once. Those donating, healthy Caucasian individuals from Russia, were aged about 6 to 100. Whole-study results and caveats: Reliance upon unsorted PBMCs precluded definitive naive versus antigen-experienced comparison. Older age went with lower TCR beta diversity per million T cells, in a roughly linear way.

The sequence was collected from a man aged 70 or older in good health. The V and J genes are TRBV20-1 and TRBJ1-6; no definite D call. Material: blood. The CDR3 coding sequence is TGCAGTGCTAGTGAGACTAATTCACCCCTCCACTTT. Translated: CSASETNSPLHF.